The 22 T cell receptor beta chains listed next were all sequenced from one sample in a study of CD4 T cells in relation to SARS-CoV-2 and coronaviruses. TCRdb keeps only in-frame clones here, not all; method: immunoSEQ multiplex PCR. This sample yields about 36,000 clones, of which about 80% are seen a single time; roughly 2.8% belongs to the top ten. Which antigens these TCRs recognize remains unknown. Sequencing used memory CD4+ T cells from PBMCs, cultured in vitro. These receptor sequences come from an adult with COVID-19.

The chain carries TRBV4-3 and TRBJ2-7; tentatively, D is TRBD2 (5 bases). The CDR3 totals 15 residues. Per germline, CDR1 LGHNA and CDR2 YSLEER. The ends were cut back, 0 bases at V and 2 bases at J, with 11 bases in the middle. The CDR3 region is CASSQESRAPYEQYF. CDR3 sequence (DNA): TGCGCCAGCAGCCAAGAGTCGCGGGCCCCCTACGAGCAGTACTTC.

This clone was seen only once. The chain uses TRBV7-9 and TRBJ2-5; the match to TRBD2 covers 11 bases. Losses at the gene ends were 5 bases for V and 5 bases for J; bases not matched to a gene: 7. The CDR3 sequence is 15 residues long. CDR1 is SEHNR and CDR2 is FQNEAQ in the germline V gene (reference sequence). CDR3 bases: TGTGCCAGCAGCCGTGTAGCGGGAGGGGACGAGACCCAGTACTTC. It yields the protein CASSRVAGGDETQYF.

The chain combines TRBV9 with TRBJ2-2, with a weak D call TRBD1 (6 bases). The V end lost 0 bases, the J end lost 4 bases, and 10 bases lay between the germline ends. CDR1 is SGDLS, CDR2 YYNGEE, per germline. The CDR3 loop spans 15 amino acids. The CDR3 protein is CASSVGQVRTGELFF. The CDR3 coding sequence is TGTGCCAGCAGCGTAGGACAGGTGCGCACCGGGGAGCTGTTTTTT.

This clone has a handful of counts. The rearrangement joins TRBV2 to TRBJ2-1; the match to TRBD1 covers 11 bases. Germline assignment: CDR1 SNHLY and CDR2 FYNNEI. J gave up 1 base and V 4 bases, and 15 bases lay outside the gene matches. The CDR3 contains 20 residues. CDR3 sequence reads: CASSAIRGTGGSPSYNEQFF. CDR3 coding DNA: TGTGCCAGCAGTGCCATCCGCGGGACAGGGGGATCCCCATCCTACAATGAGCAGTTCTTC.

The chain joins TRBV5-1 to TRBJ1-2; weak D call: TRBD1 (6 bases). CDR1 SGHRS and CDR2 YFSETQ come from the germline V gene. V gave up 0 bases and J gave up 6 bases, with 9 bases separating them. The CDR3 consists of 13 residues. The CDR3 spells CASSLGTVDGYTF. The DNA of the CDR3 is TGCGCCAGCAGCTTGGGGACAGTAGATGGCTACACCTTC.

The chain uses TRBV24-1 and TRBJ2-7, with no clear D. V dropped 3 bases and J dropped 0 bases, with 8 bases sitting between them. The CDR3 loop spans 14 amino acids. Germline CDR1 reads KGHDR; CDR2 reads SFDVKD. CDR3 DNA: TGTGCCACCAGTGATAGGTGGGGCTCCTACGAGCAGTACTTC. Translation gives CATSDRWGSYEQYF.

In DNA form, the CDR3 reads TGTGCCAGCAGTTTATACCCGACAACAGATACGCAGTATTTT. This encodes CASSLYPTTDTQYF. V usage is TRBV27 and J usage is TRBJ2-3; no definite D call. V dropped 1 base and J dropped 3 bases, with 8 bases sitting between them. Looked up from germline, CDR1 is MNHEY and CDR2 is SMNVEV (reference sequence). The CDR3 has 14 amino acids.

The rearrangement uses TRBV15 and TRBJ1-5; D gene ambiguous. The CDR3 consists of 14 residues. Germline values: CDR1 LNHNV, CDR2 YYDKDF (reference sequence). Trimming stripped 1 base from V and 3 bases from J, with 7 bases between. CDR3 residues: CATSRGQFNQPQHF. The CDR3 DNA follows: TGTGCCACCAGCAGAGGTCAGTTCAATCAGCCCCAGCATTTT.

This rearrangement joins TRBV18 to TRBJ1-1; 8 nucleotides line up with TRBD1. V dropped 6 bases and J dropped 2; count of bases not matched to a gene: 8. CDR1 and CDR2 (germline): KGHSH, LQKENI. This CDR3 region has 15 residues. The CDR3 coding sequence is TGTGCCAGCTCGCAACAGGGGGTGGGAAACACTGAAGCTTTCTTT. This translates into CASSQQGVGNTEAFF.

The J gene is TRBJ2-1, the V gene TRBV7-2, with D perhaps being TRBD1 or TRBD2 (6 bases each). Germline V CDR1 and CDR2: SGHTA, FQGNSA. CDR3 size: 18 residues. V lost 1 base and J 0 bases, leaving 16 bases between the germline ends. In DNA form, the CDR3 reads TGTGCCAGCAGCTTAGTAGGGGGGCTAGCGACCTCCTACAATGAGCAGTTCTTC. This encodes CASSLVGGLATSYNEQFF. The whole variable domain, filled in from reference TRBV7-2 and TRBJ2-1, reads GAGVSQSPSNKVTEKGKDVELRCDPISGHTALYWYRQSLGQGLEFLIYFQGNSAPDKSGLPSDRFSAERTGGSVSTLTIQRTQQEDSAVYLCASSLVGGLATSYNEQFFGPGTRLTVL.

The chain carries TRBV9 and TRBJ2-1; 9 bases are a match to TRBD2. Germline V lookup: CDR1 SGDLS, CDR2 YYNGEE. CDR3 length: 14 residues. J gave up 8 bases and V 6 bases, and 9 bases lay outside the gene matches. DNA of the CDR3: TGTGCCAGCAACTTAGCGGGAGTGGATGATGAGCAGTTCTTC. It translates to CASNLAGVDDEQFF.

The genes are TRBV5-4 and TRBJ1-2, with D possibly matching TRBD1 (5 bases). CDR3 length equals 13 residues. Germline V CDR1 and CDR2: SGHNT, YYREEE (reference sequence). Trimming took 3 bases from V and 7 from J, leaving 13 bases between them. CDR3 residues: CASSSQGSSGYTF. CDR3 sequence (DNA): TGTGCCAGCAGCTCCCAGGGTTCGTCTGGCTACACCTTC.

The V gene is TRBV5-8, the J gene TRBJ1-5; D call uncertain. CDR1 is SGHTS, CDR2 YDEGEE, per germline. Trimming cost V 0 bases and J 2 bases, with 9 bases left between them. This CDR3 is 15 amino acids long. The CDR3 region has the DNA TGTGCCAGCAGCTTGGGTACCGGCGGCAATCAGCCCCAGCATTTT. Residues: CASSLGTGGNQPQHF.

The chain carries TRBV5-1 and TRBJ2-1; 7 nucleotides line up with TRBD1. CDR1 and CDR2 (germline): SGHRS, YFSETQ. J lost 6 bases, V lost 4 bases, and 10 bases had no gene match. The CDR3 contains 15 residues. The CDR3 reads CASSPRGTDFNEQFF. In DNA form, the CDR3 reads TGCGCCAGCAGCCCCAGGGGGACAGACTTCAATGAGCAGTTCTTC.

The V and J genes are TRBV6-5 and TRBJ2-7; D is uncertain. Trimming took off 6 bases at V and 3 bases at J, with 12 bases between the two ends. This CDR3 contains 13 residues. The germline CDR1 and CDR2 sequences are MNHEY and SVGAGI. The CDR3 DNA sequence: TGTGCCAGCAGACGACAAACCGACTACGAGCAGTACTTC. Amino acid sequence: CASRRQTDYEQYF.

This clone came up once. The sample contains more than one DNA sequence encoding this CDR3. The chain has TRBV27 and TRBJ2-7; possible D gene TRBD2, 5 bases. This CDR3 has 13 amino acids. Germline V lookup: CDR1 MNHEY, CDR2 SMNVEV (reference sequence). The germline V and J ends were trimmed by 3 bases and 3 bases, with 9 bases remaining between them. In nucleotides, the CDR3 is TGTGCCAGCAGTTTGGTTGGGAGCTACGAGCAGTACTTC. Translated, it gives CASSLVGSYEQYF.

The rearrangement uses TRBV18 and TRBJ2-7; 8 nucleotides agree with TRBD1. This CDR3 comprises 15 residues. V lost 6 bases, J lost 4 bases, and 11 bases stayed unmatched. The V gene's germline CDR1 is KGHSH and CDR2 LQKENI. The CDR3 sequence: CASSQGQGGQYEQYF. Here the CDR3 DNA reads TGTGCCAGCTCGCAAGGACAGGGTGGGCAATACGAGCAGTACTTC.

V is TRBV27 and J is TRBJ1-1; D not certain. There are 13 residues in the CDR3. V was pared by 4 bases and J by 7 bases, with 13 bases between. Germline CDR1 is MNHEY and CDR2 is SMNVEV (reference sequence). CDR3 sequence: CASSSELSDEAFF. The CDR3 DNA reads TGTGCCAGCAGTTCCGAACTCAGTGATGAAGCTTTCTTT.

The genes are TRBV11-3 and TRBJ2-3; D unclear. V lost 4 bases and J lost 4, with 6 bases in between. The CDR3 is 12 amino acids. CDR1 is SGHNT, CDR2 YENEEA, per germline. Written as DNA, the CDR3 is TGTGCCAGCAGCTCACCGGCAGATACGCAGTATTTT. Translating gives CASSSPADTQYF. Variable domain in full (rest from reference TRBV11-3 and TRBJ2-3): EAGVVQSPRYKIIEKKQPVAFWCNPISGHNTLYWYLQNLGQGPELLIRYENEEAVDDSQLPKDRFSAERLKGVDSTLKIQPAELGDSAVYLCASSSPADTQYFGPGTRLTVL.

The chain links TRBV6-4 to TRBJ2-2, with 8 bases fitting TRBD2. The CDR3 spans 14 residues. Unmatched junction bases numbered 1, after V lost 3 bases and J lost 4 bases. CDR1 is MRHNA and CDR2 is SNTAGT in the germline V gene. This chain's CDR3 is CASSESGSTGELFF. CDR3 DNA: TGTGCCAGCAGTGAAAGCGGGAGCACCGGGGAGCTGTTTTTT.

The gene calls are TRBV9 and TRBJ2-1; no firm D call. This CDR3 is 12 amino acids long. From germline, CDR1 is SGDLS and CDR2 YYNGEE. With 0 bases removed from V and 9 bases from J, the gap between germline ends came to 7 bases. CDR3 region: CASSVASSEQFF. The CDR3 DNA sequence: TGTGCCAGCAGCGTAGCCTCGAGTGAGCAGTTCTTC.

The V call is TRBV7-2, the J call TRBJ2-7; D may match TRBD1 or TRBD2 (5 bases each). Per germline, CDR1 SGHTA and CDR2 FQGNSA. V lost 7 bases, J lost 3 bases, and 16 bases lay in between. This CDR3 has 14 residues. Here the CDR3 reads CASKRGVDFYEQYF. CDR3 DNA sequence: TGTGCCAGCAAGAGGGGCGTCGACTTCTACGAGCAGTACTTC.